This record concerns one T cell receptor (beta chain) sequence. Germline assignment: CDR1 LGHDT and CDR2 YNNKEL (reference sequence). V lost 3 bases to trimming and J lost 2 bases, with 14 bases between them. The CDR3 has 15 amino acids. The data stem from a study of T cell responses to AZD1222 COVID-19 vaccine. Method: immunoSEQ multiplex PCR; TCRdb's copy keeps in-frame clones and lacks some. Of 180,000 or so clones listed, over 85% are singletons. The input for sequencing was peripheral blood, taken on day 0 of AZD1222 vaccination. The chain employs TRBV3-1 (or the pseudogene TRBV3-2) and TRBJ2-7; a weak D match, TRBD1 (5 bases). This receptor was obtained from an adult in good health. The CDR3 region has the DNA TGTGCCAGCAGCCACACAGGAGTTAACCCCTACGAGCAGTACTTC. Translating gives CASSHTGVNPYEQYF.